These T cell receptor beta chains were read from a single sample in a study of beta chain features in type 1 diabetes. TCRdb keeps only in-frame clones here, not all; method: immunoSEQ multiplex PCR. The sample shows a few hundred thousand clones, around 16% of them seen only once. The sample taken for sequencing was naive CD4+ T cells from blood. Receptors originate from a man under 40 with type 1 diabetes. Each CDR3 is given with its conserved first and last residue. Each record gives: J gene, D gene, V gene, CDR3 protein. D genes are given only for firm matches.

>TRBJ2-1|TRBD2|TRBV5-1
CASSPPTSGRTSYNEQFF
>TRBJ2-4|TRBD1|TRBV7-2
CASSLGQGALNIQYF
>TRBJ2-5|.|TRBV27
CASSLSLLSRTQYF
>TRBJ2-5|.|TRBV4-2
CASSQDRGGRETQYF
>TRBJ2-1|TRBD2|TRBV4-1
CASSPLGGLAGGRFLF
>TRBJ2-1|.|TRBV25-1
CASSERVSNEQFF
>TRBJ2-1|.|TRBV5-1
CASSTDFSSYNEQFF
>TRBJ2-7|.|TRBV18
CASSPQLSLDRPYEQYF
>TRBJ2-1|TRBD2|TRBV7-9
CASSFQPGLAGVNEQFF
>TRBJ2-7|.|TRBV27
CASSPRDGSRYEQYF
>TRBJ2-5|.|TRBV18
CASSPPQGQGETQYF
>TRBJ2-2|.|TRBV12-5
CASGRVAGTGELFF
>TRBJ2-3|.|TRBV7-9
CASSLGATDTQYF
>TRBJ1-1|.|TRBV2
CASSERGQLNTEAFF
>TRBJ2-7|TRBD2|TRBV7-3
CASSLGGTSGEQYF
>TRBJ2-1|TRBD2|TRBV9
CASSALSGRASNEQFF
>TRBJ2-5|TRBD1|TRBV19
CAKSSTRDRRGWTQYF
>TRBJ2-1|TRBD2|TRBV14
CASSPLAGGPRGNEQFF
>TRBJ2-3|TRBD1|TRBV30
CAWETGQGRGTQYF
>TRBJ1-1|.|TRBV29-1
CSVDSGLGTEAFF
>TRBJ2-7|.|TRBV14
CASSRSGLIYEQYF
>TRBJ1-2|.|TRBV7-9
CASSLLGQAAGYTF
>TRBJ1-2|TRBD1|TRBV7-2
CASSAQGAGGYTF